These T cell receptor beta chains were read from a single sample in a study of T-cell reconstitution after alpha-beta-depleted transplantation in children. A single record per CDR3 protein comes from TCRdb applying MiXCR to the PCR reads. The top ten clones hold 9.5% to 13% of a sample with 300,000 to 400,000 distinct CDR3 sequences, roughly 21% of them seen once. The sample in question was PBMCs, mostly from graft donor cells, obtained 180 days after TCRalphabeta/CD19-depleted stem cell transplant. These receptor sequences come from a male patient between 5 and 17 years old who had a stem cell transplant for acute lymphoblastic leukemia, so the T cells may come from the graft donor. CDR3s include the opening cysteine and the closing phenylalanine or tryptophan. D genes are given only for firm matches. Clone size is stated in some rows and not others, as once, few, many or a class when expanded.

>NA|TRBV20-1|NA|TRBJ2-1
CSAFDSYEQFF
TGCAGTGCCTTCGACAGTTATGAGCAGTTCTTC
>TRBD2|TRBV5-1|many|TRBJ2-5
CASSFLTSGVQETQYF
TGCGCCAGCAGCTTCCTGACTAGCGGCGTTCAAGAGACCCAGTACTTC
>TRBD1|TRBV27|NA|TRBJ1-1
CASRNPGQTEAFF
TGTGCCAGCAGGAACCCGGGACAGACTGAAGCTTTCTTT
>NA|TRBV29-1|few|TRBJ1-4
CSVAGVGNEKLFF
TGCAGCGTTGCGGGGGTAGGGAATGAAAAACTGTTTTTT
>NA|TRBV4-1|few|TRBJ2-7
CASSQDRRGRKYF
TGCGCCAGCAGCCAAGATAGGAGGGGGCGAAAGTACTTC
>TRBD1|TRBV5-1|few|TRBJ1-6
CASSRTGSSYNSPLHF
TGCGCCAGCAGTCGGACAGGGAGCTCCTATAATTCACCCCTCCACTTT
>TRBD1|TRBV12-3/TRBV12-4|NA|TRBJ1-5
CASSLTGTGNQPQHF
TGTGCCAGCAGTTTAACCGGGACAGGCAATCAGCCCCAGCATTTT
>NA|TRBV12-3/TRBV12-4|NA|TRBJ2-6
CASSLGREGSGANVLTF
TGTGCCAGCAGTTTGGGGCGAGAAGGGTCTGGGGCCAACGTCCTGACTTTC
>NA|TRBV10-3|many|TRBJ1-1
CAIQGSGEAFF
TGTGCCATACAGGGTAGTGGTGAAGCTTTCTTT
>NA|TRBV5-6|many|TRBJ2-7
CASSLWSYEQYF
TGTGCCAGCAGCTTGTGGTCCTACGAGCAGTACTTC
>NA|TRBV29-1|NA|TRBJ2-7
CSVGGSQPQYF
TGCAGCGTTGGCGGATCCCAGCCCCAGTACTTC
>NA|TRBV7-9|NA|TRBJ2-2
CASSTKSGTGELFF
TGTGCCAGCAGCACCAAAAGCGGCACCGGGGAGCTGTTTTTT
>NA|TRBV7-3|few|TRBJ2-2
CASSLGYRSHTGELFF
TGTGCCAGCAGCTTAGGGTATCGGAGTCACACCGGGGAGCTGTTTTTT
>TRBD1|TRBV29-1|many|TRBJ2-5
CSVVPGQGAPETQYF
TGCAGCGTCGTCCCGGGACAGGGGGCCCCGGAGACCCAGTACTTC
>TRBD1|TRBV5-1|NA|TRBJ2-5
CASSGRDSGETQYF
TGCGCCAGCAGCGGCCGGGACAGTGGGGAGACCCAGTACTTC